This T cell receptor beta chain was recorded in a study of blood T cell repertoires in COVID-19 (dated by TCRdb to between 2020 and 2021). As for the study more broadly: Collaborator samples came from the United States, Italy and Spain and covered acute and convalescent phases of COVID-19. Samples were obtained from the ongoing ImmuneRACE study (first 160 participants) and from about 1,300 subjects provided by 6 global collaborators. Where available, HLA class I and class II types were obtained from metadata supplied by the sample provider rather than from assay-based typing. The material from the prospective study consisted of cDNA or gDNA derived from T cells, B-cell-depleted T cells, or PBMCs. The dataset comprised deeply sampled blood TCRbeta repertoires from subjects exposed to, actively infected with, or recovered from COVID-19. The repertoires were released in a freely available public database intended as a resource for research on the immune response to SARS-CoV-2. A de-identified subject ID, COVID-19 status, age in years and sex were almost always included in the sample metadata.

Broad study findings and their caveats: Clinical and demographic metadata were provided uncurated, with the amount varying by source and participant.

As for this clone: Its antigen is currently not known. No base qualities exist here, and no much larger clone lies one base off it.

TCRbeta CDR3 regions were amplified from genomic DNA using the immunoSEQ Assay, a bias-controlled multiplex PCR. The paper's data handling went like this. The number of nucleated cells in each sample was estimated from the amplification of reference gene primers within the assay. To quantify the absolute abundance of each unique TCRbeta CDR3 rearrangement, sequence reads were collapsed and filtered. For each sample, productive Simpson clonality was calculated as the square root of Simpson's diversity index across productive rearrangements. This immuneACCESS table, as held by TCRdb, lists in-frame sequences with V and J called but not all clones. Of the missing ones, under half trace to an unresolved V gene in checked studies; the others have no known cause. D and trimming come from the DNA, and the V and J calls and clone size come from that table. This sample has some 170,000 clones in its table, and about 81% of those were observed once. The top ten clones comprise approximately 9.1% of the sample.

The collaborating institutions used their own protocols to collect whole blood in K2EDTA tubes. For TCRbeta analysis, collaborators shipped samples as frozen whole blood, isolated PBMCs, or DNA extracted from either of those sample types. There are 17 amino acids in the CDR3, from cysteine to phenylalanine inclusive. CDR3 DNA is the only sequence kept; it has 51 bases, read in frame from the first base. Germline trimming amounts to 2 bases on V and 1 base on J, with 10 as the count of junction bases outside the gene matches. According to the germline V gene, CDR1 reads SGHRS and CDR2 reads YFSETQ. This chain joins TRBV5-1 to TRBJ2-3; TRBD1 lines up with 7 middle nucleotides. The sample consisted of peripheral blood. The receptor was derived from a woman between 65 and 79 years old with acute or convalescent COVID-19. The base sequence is TGCGCCAGCAGCTTCATTTTGGTTCAGGGGGGCACAGATACGCAGTATTTT. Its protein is CASSFILVQGGTDTQYF. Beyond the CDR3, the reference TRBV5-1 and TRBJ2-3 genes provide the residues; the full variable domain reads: KAGVTQTPRYLIKTRGQQVTLSCSPISGHRSVSWYQQTPGQGLQFLFEYFSETQRNKGNFPGRFSGRQFSNSRSEMNVSTLELGDSALYLCASSFILVQGGTDTQYFGPGTRLTVL.